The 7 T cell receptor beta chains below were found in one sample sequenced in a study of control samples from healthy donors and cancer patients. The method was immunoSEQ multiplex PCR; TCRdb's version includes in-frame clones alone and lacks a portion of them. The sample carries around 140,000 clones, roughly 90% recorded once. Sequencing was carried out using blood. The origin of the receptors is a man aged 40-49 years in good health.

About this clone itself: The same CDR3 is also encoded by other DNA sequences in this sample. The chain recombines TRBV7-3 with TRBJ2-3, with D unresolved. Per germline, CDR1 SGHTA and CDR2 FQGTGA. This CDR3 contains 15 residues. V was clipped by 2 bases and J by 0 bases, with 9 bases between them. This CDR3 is CASSLGVTSTDTQYF. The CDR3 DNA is TGTGCCAGCAGCTTAGGGGTCACTAGCACAGATACGCAGTATTTT.

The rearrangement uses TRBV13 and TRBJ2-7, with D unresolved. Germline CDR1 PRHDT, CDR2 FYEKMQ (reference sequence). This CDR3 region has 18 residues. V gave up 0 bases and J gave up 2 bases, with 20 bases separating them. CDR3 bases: TGTGCCAGCAGCTTAGGGCCCTCTCTACTTCCTGACCCCTACGAGCAGTACTTC. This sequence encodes CASSLGPSLLPDPYEQYF. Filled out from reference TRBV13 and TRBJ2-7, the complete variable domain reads AAGVIQSPRHLIKEKRETATLKCYPIPRHDTVYWYQQGPGQDPQFLISFYEKMQSDKGSIPDRFSAQQFSDYHSELNMSSLELGDSALYFCASSLGPSLLPDPYEQYFGPGTRLTVT.

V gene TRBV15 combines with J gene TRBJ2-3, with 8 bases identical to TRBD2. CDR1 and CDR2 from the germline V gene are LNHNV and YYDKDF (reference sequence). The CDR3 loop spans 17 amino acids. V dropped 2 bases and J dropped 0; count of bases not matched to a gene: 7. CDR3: CATSRKATSESTDTQYF. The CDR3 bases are TGTGCCACCAGCAGAAAAGCGACTAGCGAGAGCACAGATACGCAGTATTTT.

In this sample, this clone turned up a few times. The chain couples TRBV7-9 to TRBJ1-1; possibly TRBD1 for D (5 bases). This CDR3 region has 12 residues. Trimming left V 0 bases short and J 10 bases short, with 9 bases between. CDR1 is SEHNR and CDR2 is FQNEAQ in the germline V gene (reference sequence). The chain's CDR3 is CASSLAGGGAFF. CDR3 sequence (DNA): TGTGCCAGCAGCTTAGCGGGCGGGGGAGCTTTCTTT.

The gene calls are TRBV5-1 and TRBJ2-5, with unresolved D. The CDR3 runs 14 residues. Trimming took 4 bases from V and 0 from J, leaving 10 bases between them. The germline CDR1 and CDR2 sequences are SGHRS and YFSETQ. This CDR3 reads CASSPYTDQETQYF. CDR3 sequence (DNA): TGCGCCAGCAGCCCGTACACCGACCAAGAGACCCAGTACTTC.

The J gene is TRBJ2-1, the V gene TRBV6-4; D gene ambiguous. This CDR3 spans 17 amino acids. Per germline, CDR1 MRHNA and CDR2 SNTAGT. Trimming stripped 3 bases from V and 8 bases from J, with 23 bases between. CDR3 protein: CASSEGPGPGRFDEQFF. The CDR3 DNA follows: TGTGCCAGCAGTGAGGGTCCCGGGCCTGGGCGGTTCGATGAGCAGTTCTTC.

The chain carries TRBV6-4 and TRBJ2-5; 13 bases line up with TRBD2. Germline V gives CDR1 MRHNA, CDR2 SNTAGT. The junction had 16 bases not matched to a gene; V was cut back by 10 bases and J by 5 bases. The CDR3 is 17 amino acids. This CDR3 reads CATYGGLAGELKETQYF. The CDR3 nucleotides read TGTGCCACCTACGGAGGACTAGCGGGGGAGCTTAAGGAGACCCAGTACTTC.